This entry lists 21 T cell receptor beta chains sequenced from one sample in a study of human T cells and chemical hapten exposure. TCRdb ran MiXCR on the RACE reads and lists one entry per CDR3 protein. The sample consists of some 49,000 distinct CDR3 sequences, roughly a tenth of them appearing once. Stated time point: pre-sensitization, week 0. The treatment: therapeutic diphenylcyclopropenone sensitization with weekly scalp DPC. The template was total RNA from unfractionated whole blood. The specimen comprised whole blood, sampled in connection with sensitization to the hapten diphenylcyclopropenone (DPC). Source of these receptors: a woman under 40 with alopecia areata. Some clones in this sample may be carry-over from other donors' samples.

This clonotype was seen at least ten times. J is TRBJ2-1 and V is TRBV6-5, with TRBD2 as a possible D gene (6 bases). There are 14 residues in the CDR3. V gave up 5 bases and J gave up 7 bases, with 15 bases separating them. Germline CDR1 is MNHEY and CDR2 is SVGAGI. CDR3 DNA sequence: TGTGCCAGCAGTGGGGCGGGGAGGCCTAATGAGCAGTTCTTC. Its protein product is CASSGAGRPNEQFF.

This rearrangement joins TRBV25-1 to TRBJ2-3; 8 bases agree with TRBD2. Germline assignment: CDR1 MGHDK and CDR2 SYGVNS. J was trimmed by 1 base and V by 8 bases; bases with no gene match: 2. CDR3 length: 13 amino acids. DNA of the CDR3: TGTGCCAGCTTTAGCGGGGGCACAGATACGCAGTATTTT. It encodes CASFSGGTDTQYF.

This clonotype was counted ten times or more. This rearrangement joins TRBV28 to TRBJ1-2; tentative D call: TRBD1 (5 bases). CDR1 and CDR2 (germline): MDHEN, SYDVKM. Trimming pared 11 bases from V and 0 bases from J, leaving 16 bases between. This CDR3 has 14 amino acids. DNA of the CDR3: TGTGCCGCGGGCAGGACATTGACTAACTATGGCTACACCTTC. Translation gives CAAGRTLTNYGYTF.

The chain has TRBV14 and TRBJ1-1, with no clear D. The CDR3 runs 14 residues. Trimming left V 1 base short and J 1 base short, with 7 bases between. From germline, CDR1 is SGHDN and CDR2 FVKESK. CDR3 in amino acids: CASSQVVANTEAFF. The CDR3 DNA sequence: TGTGCCAGCAGCCAAGTAGTCGCGAACACTGAAGCTTTCTTT.

This clonotype has a count of ten or more. The chain combines TRBV29-1 with TRBJ2-2; 7 positions match TRBD1. Trimming cost V 6 bases and J 4 bases; bases outside gene matches: 2. The CDR3 runs to 12 residues. Per germline, CDR1 SQVTM and CDR2 ANQGSEA. The CDR3 is CSVGDSTGELFF. CDR3 nucleotides: TGCAGCGTCGGGGACAGCACCGGGGAGCTGTTTTTT.

The chain employs TRBV28 and TRBJ1-2; D unclear. Germline V gives CDR1 MDHEN, CDR2 SYDVKM. V shed 2 bases and J shed 7 bases, with 11 bases lying between them. The CDR3 consists of 13 residues. The CDR3 reads CASSLRTASGYTF. The CDR3 coding sequence is TGTGCCAGCAGTTTAAGGACGGCCAGTGGCTACACCTTC.

At least ten counts were recorded for this clonotype. The V and J genes are TRBV12-3 or TRBV12-4 and TRBJ1-5, with 7 bases identical to TRBD1. CDR3 length equals 14 residues. Trimming cost V 4 bases and J 4 bases; bases outside gene matches: 4. The chain's CDR3 is CASSYRGGNQPQHF. The CDR3 DNA is TGTGCCAGCAGTTACAGGGGTGGGAATCAGCCCCAGCATTTT.

The V and J genes are TRBV11-2 and TRBJ1-1; TRBD1 matches at 7 bases. Germline V gene sequence: CDR1 SGHAT, CDR2 FQNNGV. This CDR3 contains 17 residues. The junction had 13 bases not matched to a gene; V was cut back by 5 bases and J by 1 base. The CDR3 DNA follows: TGTGCCAGCAGCCAAAGGGACAGCCTACTCAGGAACACTGAAGCTTTCTTT. This codes for CASSQRDSLLRNTEAFF. Full variable domain (missing parts from reference TRBV11-2 and TRBJ1-1): EAGVAQSPRYKIIEKRQSVAFWCNPISGHATLYWYQQILGQGPKLLIQFQNNGVVDDSQLPKDRFSAERLKGVDSTLKIQPAKLEDSAVYLCASSQRDSLLRNTEAFFGQGTRLTVV.

This clonotype has more than one count but fewer than ten. This sequence joins TRBV27 and TRBJ2-1, with D possibly TRBD2 on 7 matching bases. Trimming removed 8 bases at V and 7 bases at J, with 15 bases between. The CDR3 has 13 amino acids. Germline V gene lookup returns CDR1 MNHEY and CDR2 SMNVEV (reference sequence). The CDR3 coding sequence is TGTGCCAGCGGGGGGGGGCGCGGGAATGAGCAGTTCTTC. It encodes CASGGGRGNEQFF.

The chain employs TRBV6-5 and TRBJ1-1; TRBD1 aligns across 7 bases. V trimming: 4 bases; J trimming: 6 bases; junction bases outside the gene matches: 5. CDR1 is MNHEY, CDR2 SVGAGI, per germline. The CDR3 runs to 13 residues. The CDR3 loop reads CASSSGGGPEAFF. DNA of the CDR3: TGTGCCAGCAGTTCAGGGGGGGGCCCTGAAGCTTTCTTT.

This clonotype was picked up many times. The V call is TRBV6-2 or TRBV6-3, the J call TRBJ1-1; D is unresolved. Looked up from germline, CDR1 is MNHEY and CDR2 is SVGEGT. The CDR3 has 17 amino acids. V gave up 0 bases and J gave up 1 base, with 15 bases separating them. The CDR3 coding sequence is TGTGCCAGCAGTTACTCGCCGATGGCCGGGAGGAACACTGAAGCTTTCTTT. Protein: CASSYSPMAGRNTEAFF.

This clonotype occurred many times. The rearrangement joins TRBV7-3 to TRBJ1-5; no clear D gene. V lost 2 bases, J lost 7 bases, and 9 bases lay in between. The CDR3 consists of 13 residues. Germline CDR1 and CDR2: SGHTA and FQGTGA. The CDR3 DNA is TGTGCCAGCAGCTTATATTGGGGACAGCCCCAGCATTTT. Its protein is CASSLYWGQPQHF.

This clonotype was counted between two and nine times. The chain uses TRBV30 and TRBJ2-1, with TRBD2 as a possible D gene (5 bases). V lost 3 bases and J lost 4, with 10 bases in between. The length of the CDR3 is 13 residues. The germline CDR1 and CDR2 sequences are GTSNPN and SVGIG (reference sequence). The CDR3 DNA reads TGTGCCTGGAGGGTGGAGCGGTACAATGAGCAGTTCTTC. Translated: CAWRVERYNEQFF.

This clonotype was counted once. This sequence joins TRBV5-4 and TRBJ2-5, with 10 bases identical to TRBD2. The CDR3 runs to 15 residues. Germline lookup yields CDR1 SGHNT and CDR2 YYREEE (reference sequence). After removal of 2 bases from V and 5 bases from J, the junction contained 6 bases not matched to a gene. CDR3 protein: CASSFLSGGAETQYF. Written as DNA, the CDR3 is TGTGCCAGCAGCTTTTTGAGCGGGGGGGCGGAGACCCAGTACTTC.

The chain links TRBV6-7 to TRBJ2-7; 10 bases match TRBD2. TRBV6-7 counts as an open reading frame of uncertain function. CDR3 size: 21 residues. V shed 3 bases, J shed 3 bases, and the junction held 23 bases outside the gene matches. CDR3 sequence reads: CASSYIRRFVASGGPGYEQYF. CDR3 sequence (DNA): TGTGCCAGCAGTTATATTCGGCGTTTCGTGGCTAGCGGGGGTCCCGGCTACGAGCAGTACTTC.

This clonotype was recorded at least ten times. This chain uses TRBV20-1 with TRBJ1-1; 7 positions agree with TRBD1. The germline CDR1 and CDR2 sequences are DFQATT and SNEGSKA (reference sequence). This CDR3 spans 13 amino acids. Trimming at V came to 2 bases and at J to 4 bases, leaving 4 bases not matched to a gene. The CDR3 sequence: CSARRQGGTEAFF. Written as DNA, the CDR3 is TGCAGTGCTAGAAGACAGGGCGGCACTGAAGCTTTCTTT.

This clonotype was recorded at least ten times. V gene TRBV10-3 combines with J gene TRBJ1-5; perhaps TRBD1 as D (5 bases). This CDR3 comprises 15 residues. V lost 5 bases and J lost 4, with 15 bases in between. The germline gives CDR1 ENHRY, CDR2 SYGVKD. The CDR3 coding sequence is TGTGCCATCAGTAGTGCCGACAGCCCGAATCAGCCCCAGCATTTT. Protein sequence: CAISSADSPNQPQHF.

This clonotype came up many times. V usage is TRBV5-1 and J usage is TRBJ1-6; 8 bases agree with TRBD1. The CDR3 runs 14 residues. Germline CDR1 reads SGHRS; CDR2 reads YFSETQ. V gave up 6 bases and J gave up 7 bases; unmatched junction bases: 6. The chain's CDR3 is CASTVTGDNSPLHF. The CDR3 region has the DNA TGCGCCAGCACCGTGACAGGGGACAATTCACCCCTCCACTTT.

This clonotype was seen at least ten times. The rearrangement uses TRBV30 and TRBJ1-2; D unclear. CDR1 and CDR2 from the germline V gene are GTSNPN and SVGIG (reference sequence). Trimming left V 3 bases short and J 2 bases short, with 10 bases between. The CDR3 totals 13 residues. The CDR3 region has the DNA TGTGCCTGGAGCCCCAAGGAGAACTATGGCTACACCTTC. Encoded protein: CAWSPKENYGYTF.

This clonotype was counted only a few times. This chain connects TRBV7-9 to TRBJ1-6; D gene ambiguous. The CDR3 spans 15 residues. Trimming removed 5 bases at V and 6 bases at J, with 14 bases between. Germline V gene lookup returns CDR1 SEHNR and CDR2 FQNEAQ (reference sequence). The CDR3 reads CASSQPDTCNSPLHF. For the CDR3, the DNA is TGTGCCAGCAGCCAGCCCGACACCTGTAATTCACCCCTCCACTTT.

This clonotype showed up just once. J is TRBJ2-2 and V is TRBV7-8, with 10 bases matching TRBD1. There are 18 residues in the CDR3. Germline loops: CDR1 SGHVS, CDR2 FQNEAQ. V lost 6 bases to trimming and J lost 2 bases; unmatched junction nucleotides: 12. The CDR3 nucleotides are TGTGCCAGCAGGGAAAAGGGACAGGGGTCGCTAAACACCGGGGAGCTGTTTTTT. It translates to CASREKGQGSLNTGELFF.